Listed here are 27 T cell receptor beta chains from one sample, sequenced in a study of Graves' ophthalmopathy and Graves' hyperthyroidism. RNA transcripts yielded amplified TCR beta CDR3 regions. In the first round, RT-PCR was carried out with HTBI primers, and a multiplex PCR formed the second round. Via MiXCR, TCRdb re-called the multiplex PCR reads, giving one row per CDR3 protein. The sample comprises hundreds of thousands of distinct CDR3 sequences, 45% to 55% of which are singletons, and roughly half rests with the top ten. The sequenced sample consisted of peripheral blood. The receptors originated from an adult man with Graves' ophthalmopathy.

This clonotype showed up just a few times. The CDR3, as DNA: TGCAGTGCTAGAGATTCCGGGAACTATGGCTACACCTTC. As protein: CSARDSGNYGYTF. V and J are TRBV20-1 and TRBJ1-2, with D unclear. Trimming shortened V by 0 bases and J by 2 bases, and 7 bases separated the two germline ends. The CDR3 covers 13 residues. The germline V gene encodes CDR1 DFQATT and CDR2 SNEGSKA (reference sequence).

This clonotype was counted between two and nine times. J is TRBJ2-2 and V is TRBV7-4, with 8 bases that match TRBD1. There are 15 residues in the CDR3. Germline CDR1 and CDR2: SGHVT and SQSDAQ. With 5 bases clipped from V and 2 bases from J, the junction kept 4 bases outside the gene matches. The CDR3 region is CASSAGQGNTGELFF. DNA for the CDR3: TGTGCCAGCAGCGCTGGACAGGGAAACACCGGGGAGCTGTTTTTT.

The V gene is TRBV5-1, the J gene TRBJ1-1; D gene ambiguous. Germline lookup yields CDR1 SGHRS and CDR2 YFSETQ. This CDR3 has 12 residues. Trimming left V 5 bases short and J 4 bases short, with 9 bases between. The CDR3 region has the DNA TGCGCCAGCAGTCGATTAGGCACTGAAGCTTTCTTT. Translation gives CASSRLGTEAFF.

This clonotype appeared a single time. V gene TRBV7-8 combines with J gene TRBJ2-5; D is perhaps TRBD1 (6 bases). The CDR3 covers 14 residues. The V and J ends lost 5 bases and 2 bases respectively, with 12 bases between them. The germline V gene has CDR1 SGHVS and CDR2 FQNEAQ. CDR3: CASSPRDTQETQYF. The CDR3 DNA follows: TGTGCCAGCAGCCCCCGGGACACACAAGAGACCCAGTACTTC.

The chain combines TRBV19 with TRBJ1-5; no reliable D call. V lost 6 bases to trimming and J lost 0 bases, with 12 bases between them. This CDR3 has 15 residues. The germline V gene has CDR1 LNHDA and CDR2 SQIVND (reference sequence). CDR3: CASRPTVYSNQPQHF. CDR3 DNA: TGTGCCAGTAGACCTACAGTGTATAGCAATCAGCCCCAGCATTTT.

V is TRBV9 and J is TRBJ1-6; 7 nucleotides match TRBD1. The CDR3 is 17 residues long. After removal of 5 bases from V and 9 bases from J, the junction contained 17 bases not matched to a gene. Per the germline V gene, CDR1 is SGDLS and CDR2 is YYNGEE. The CDR3: CASRRSGQVDSGSPLHF. In nucleotides, the CDR3 is TGTGCCAGCAGACGTTCCGGACAGGTCGATAGTGGTTCACCCCTCCACTTT. The variable domain in full, with the rest retrieved from reference TRBV9 and TRBJ1-6, is DSGVTQTPKHLITATGQRVTLRCSPRSGDLSVYWYQQSLDQGLQFLIQYYNGEERAKGNILERFSAQQFPDLHSELNLSSLELGDSALYFCASRRSGQVDSGSPLHFGNGTRLTVT.

This chain joins TRBV7-2 and TRBJ1-3; D is unresolved. Germline CDR1 reads SGHTA; CDR2 reads FQGNSA. The CDR3 totals 16 residues. V was cut by 5 bases and J by 0 bases, with 14 bases left in between. CDR3 nucleotides: TGTGCCAGCAGCCCTAACGACGGAGGCTCTGGAAACACCATATATTTT. Translating it yields CASSPNDGGSGNTIYF.

The V call is TRBV9, the J call TRBJ1-2; 7 bases map to TRBD1. Germline CDR1 is SGDLS and CDR2 is YYNGEE. V shed 4 bases, J shed 7 bases, and the junction held 16 bases outside the gene matches. The CDR3 contains 16 residues. The CDR3: CASSPRDSGKMRGYTF. The CDR3 DNA sequence: TGTGCCAGCAGCCCAAGGGACAGCGGCAAGATGCGTGGCTACACCTTC.

The chain carries TRBV9 and TRBJ2-2; D unresolved. The ends were cut back, 3 bases at V and 3 bases at J, with 3 bases in the middle. This CDR3 is built from 12 residues. The germline CDR1 and CDR2 sequences are SGDLS and YYNGEE. The CDR3 DNA reads as TGTGCCAGCAGCGCGTACACCGGGGAGCTGTTTTTT. It yields the protein CASSAYTGELFF.

V gene TRBV6-5 combines with J gene TRBJ2-7; TRBD1 matches 10 bases. Losses at the gene ends were 6 bases for V and 7 bases for J; bases not matched to a gene: 9. Germline-derived CDR1 and CDR2 are MNHEY and SVGAGI. The CDR3 consists of 14 residues. CDR3 sequence reads: CASRPGDRGLEQYF. In DNA form, the CDR3 reads TGTGCCAGCAGACCCGGGGACAGGGGCTTGGAGCAGTACTTC.

This chain connects TRBV7-9 to TRBJ1-4; the match to TRBD1 covers 7 bases. V dropped 5 bases and J dropped 3; count of bases not matched to a gene: 6. The CDR3 is 15 amino acids. Germline-derived CDR1 and CDR2 are SEHNR and FQNEAQ (reference sequence). The DNA for the CDR3 is TGTGCCAGCAGCCCTAAGGGGGCAGCTAATGAAAAACTGTTTTTT. Its translation: CASSPKGAANEKLFF.

This clonotype occurred a few times. This rearrangement joins TRBV7-3 to TRBJ1-2; TRBD1 matches at 8 bases. The V and J ends lost 4 bases and 6 bases, in that order; junction bases with no gene match: 7. Germline CDR1 and CDR2: SGHTA and FQGTGA. The CDR3 totals 14 residues. For the CDR3, the DNA is TGTGCCAGCAGCTATCGGACAGGGCAAGATGGCTACACCTTC. Translated, it gives CASSYRTGQDGYTF. The entire variable domain, with the rest obtained from reference TRBV7-3 and TRBJ1-2, is as follows: GAGVSQTPSNKVTEKGKYVELRCDPISGHTALYWYRQSLGQGPEFLIYFQGTGAADDSGLPNDRFFAVRPEGSVSTLKIQRTERGDSAVYLCASSYRTGQDGYTFGSGTRLTVV.

This clonotype appeared a few times. The genes are TRBV15 and TRBJ2-7, with TRBD1 matching 10 bases. Trimming removed 4 bases from V and 4 bases from J; junction bases left unmatched: 7. The V gene's germline CDR1 is LNHNV and CDR2 YYDKDF (reference sequence). The CDR3 has 15 amino acids. Here the CDR3 reads CATSITGQGLYEQYF. CDR3 coding DNA: TGTGCCACCAGCATCACGGGACAGGGGCTTTACGAGCAGTACTTC.

The rearrangement uses TRBV12-3 or TRBV12-4 and TRBJ2-7; 11 positions match TRBD2. V lost 3 bases, J lost 7 bases, and 2 bases stayed unmatched. This CDR3 spans 13 amino acids. CDR3 amino acids: CASSFIAGGEQYF. In DNA form, the CDR3 reads TGTGCCAGCAGTTTCATAGCGGGAGGGGAGCAGTACTTC.

The V gene is TRBV10-1, the J gene TRBJ2-1; a possible D gene is TRBD1 (5 bases). With 5 bases removed from V and 4 bases from J, the gap between germline ends came to 6 bases. CDR3 length: 12 amino acids. Germline assignment: CDR1 WNHNN and CDR2 SYGVQD (reference sequence). CDR3 DNA sequence: TGCGCCAGCAGTACAGGTTACAATGAGCAGTTCTTC. Amino acids: CASSTGYNEQFF.

The V gene is TRBV29-1, the J gene TRBJ1-1; D call uncertain. This CDR3 spans 12 amino acids. Per germline, CDR1 SQVTM and CDR2 ANQGSEA. The V end lost 7 bases, the J end lost 3 bases, and 12 bases lay between the germline ends. The CDR3 spells CSGGAGYTEAFF. The CDR3 DNA follows: TGCAGCGGGGGAGCGGGGTACACTGAAGCTTTCTTT.

This clonotype was picked up a small number of times. This chain connects TRBV27 to TRBJ2-2, with TRBD1 matching 9 bases. The germline CDR1 and CDR2 sequences are MNHEY and SMNVEV (reference sequence). V lost 3 bases, J lost 4 bases, and 3 bases stayed unmatched. The CDR3 length is 15 residues. CDR3 in amino acids: CASSFGDRVTGELFF. CDR3 nucleotide sequence: TGTGCCAGCAGTTTCGGGGACAGGGTCACCGGGGAGCTGTTTTTT.

This clonotype was counted a few times. The V call is TRBV7-2, the J call TRBJ1-6; 9 bases line up with TRBD1. Germline CDR1 reads SGHTA; CDR2 reads FQGNSA. V was clipped by 1 base and J by 10 bases; unmatched bases: 8. This CDR3 contains 16 residues. CDR3 sequence reads: CASSLDRDRVNSPLHF. The CDR3 bases are TGTGCCAGCAGCTTAGATCGGGACAGGGTTAACTCACCCCTCCACTTT.

In this sample, this clonotype turned up once. The chain is built from TRBV12-3 or TRBV12-4 and TRBJ2-7; TRBD2 is a possible D gene (5 bases). V was trimmed by 6 bases and J by 7 bases, leaving 22 bases between them. The CDR3 sequence is 15 residues long. CDR3 DNA sequence: TGTGCCAGCAGCTCCCCCAGCCGCCGCCCGGGGGAGCAGTACTTC. Residues: CASSSPSRRPGEQYF.

The table lists this clonotype with a few counts. This chain joins TRBV12-3 or TRBV12-4 and TRBJ1-1; D perhaps matches TRBD1 (5 bases). The CDR3 sequence is 12 residues long. V was clipped by 8 bases and J by 4 bases, with 11 bases between them. The CDR3, as DNA: TGTGCCAGCCTTTGGGGCGGCACTGAAGCTTTCTTT. Amino acid sequence: CASLWGGTEAFF.

In DNA form, the CDR3 reads TGTGCCAGTAGCTGGGGGTCGACGAACACTGAAGCTTTCTTT. Encoded protein: CASSWGSTNTEAFF. This chain uses TRBV19 with TRBJ1-1, with a tentative D call TRBD1 (5 bases). This CDR3 comprises 14 residues. Germline V gene sequence: CDR1 LNHDA, CDR2 SQIVND (reference sequence). Trimming cost V 6 bases and J 1 base, with 12 bases left between them.

Note on this clonotype: One end of the junction fails to match germline, which may point to a read error. The chain recombines TRBV10-2 with TRBJ2-5, with TRBD1 matching over 7 bases. Germline-derived CDR1 and CDR2 are WSHSY and SAAADI. CDR3 size: 16 residues. This CDR3 is CASSEAGRGQRETQYF. CDR3 in DNA: TGTGCCAGCAGTGAAGCAGGTCGGGGACAGCGAGAGACCCAGTACTTC.

The chain employs TRBV11-2 and TRBJ1-1, with unresolved D. The CDR3 has 14 amino acids. CDR1 SGHAT and CDR2 FQNNGV come from the germline V gene. V was cut by 0 bases and J by 7 bases, with 12 bases left in between. CDR3 protein: CASSLDRVSGEAFF. The CDR3 DNA is TGTGCCAGCAGCTTAGATCGGGTATCTGGTGAAGCTTTCTTT.

This clonotype has just a few counts. The rearrangement uses TRBV10-2 and TRBJ2-7, with D hard to call. Germline CDR1 and CDR2: WSHSY and SAAADI. Trimming cost V 0 bases and J 6 bases, with 6 bases left between them. The length of the CDR3 is 12 residues. The CDR3, as DNA: TGCGCCAGCAGTGAGTCAAGTACCGAGCAGTACTTC. Residues: CASSESSTEQYF.

The chain links TRBV7-2 to TRBJ1-3; maybe TRBD1 (5 bases). With 1 base removed from V and 4 bases from J, the gap between germline ends came to 14 bases. Germline assignment: CDR1 SGHTA and CDR2 FQGNSA. The CDR3 extends over 16 amino acids. DNA for the CDR3: TGTGCCAGCAGCTTAGGAGCGGGGGTTTGGGGAAACACCATATATTTT. Amino acids: CASSLGAGVWGNTIYF.

This chain joins TRBV7-2 and TRBJ1-2; D possibly corresponds to TRBD2 (6 bases). The J call may be faulty, since TRBJ2-4 better matches the DNA end. Germline V gene sequence: CDR1 SGHTA, CDR2 FQGNSA. The CDR3 covers 17 residues. The CDR3 spells CASSDPEWRVAKNIQYF. The CDR3 DNA follows: TGTGCCAGCAGCGATCCAGAGTGGAGGGTAGCCAAAAACATTCAGTACTTC.

The V gene is TRBV20-1, the J gene TRBJ2-2; the match to TRBD2 covers 10 bases. The CDR3 loop spans 17 amino acids. CDR1 is DFQATT, CDR2 SNEGSKA, per germline (reference sequence). The V segment lost 1 base and the J segment 0 bases; nucleotides outside the gene matches: 5. The CDR3 sequence is CSARGGSGGSNTGELFF. Here the CDR3 DNA reads TGCAGTGCTAGAGGGGGTAGCGGGGGGTCGAACACCGGGGAGCTGTTTTTT.